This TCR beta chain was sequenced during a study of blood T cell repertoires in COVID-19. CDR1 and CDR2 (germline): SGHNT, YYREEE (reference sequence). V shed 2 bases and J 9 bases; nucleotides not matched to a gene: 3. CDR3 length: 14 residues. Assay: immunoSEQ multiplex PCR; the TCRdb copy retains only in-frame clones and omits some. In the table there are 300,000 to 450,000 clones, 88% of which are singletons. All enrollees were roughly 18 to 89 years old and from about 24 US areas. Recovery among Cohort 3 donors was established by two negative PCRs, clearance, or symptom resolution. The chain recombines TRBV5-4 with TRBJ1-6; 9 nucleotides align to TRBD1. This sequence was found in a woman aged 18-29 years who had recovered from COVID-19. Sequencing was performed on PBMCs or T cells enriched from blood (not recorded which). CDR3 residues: CASSFATGGSPLHF. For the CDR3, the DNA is TGTGCCAGCAGCTTCGCGACAGGGGGTTCACCCCTCCACTTT. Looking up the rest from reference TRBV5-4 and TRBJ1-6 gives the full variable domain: ETGVTQSPTHLIKTRGQQVTLRCSSQSGHNTVSWYQQALGQGPQFIFQYYREEENGRGNFPPRFSGLQFPNYSSELNVNALELDDSALYLCASSFATGGSPLHFGNGTRLTVT.